This T cell receptor (beta chain) was captured by sequencing in a study of blood T cell repertoires in COVID-19. Clones were read by immunoSEQ multiplex PCR, and TCRdb kept only the in-frame ones, dropping some. Of hundreds of thousands of clones detected, around 90% appear once; the ten largest clones hold under 2.5%. This CDR3 is built from 15 residues. V shed 1 base and J 4 bases; nucleotides not matched to a gene: 3. Germline V CDR1 and CDR2: KGHSH, LQKENI. This TCR was recovered from a woman in her fifties or sixties in a cohort exposed to, infected with or recovered from COVID-19 (not recorded which). V usage is TRBV18 and J usage is TRBJ1-3; TRBD1 aligns across 8 bases. Sequenced material: PBMCs or T cells enriched from blood (not recorded which). The CDR3 loop is CASSPLDRAGNTIYF. The CDR3 DNA sequence: TGTGCCAGCTCACCACTGGACAGGGCAGGAAACACCATATATTTT. The whole variable domain, filled in from reference TRBV18 and TRBJ1-3, reads NAGVMQNPRHLVRRRGQEARLRCSPMKGHSHVYWYRQLPEEGLKFMVYLQKENIIDESGMPKERFSAEFPKEGPSILRIQQVVRGDSAAYFCASSPLDRAGNTIYFGEGSWLTVV.